The clone carrying this T cell receptor (beta chain) was seen a single time. This sample was included in a study of blood T cell repertoires in COVID-19. Study in general: PBMCs, B-cell-depleted T cells, or T cells were the source of the cDNA or gDNA that made up the material.

Data came from immunoSEQ multiplex PCR; TCRdb stores just in-frame clones and leaves some out. Found here are approximately 200,000 clones, around 83% of them singletons; the top ten hold about 8%. Trimming left V 1 base short and J 4 bases short, with 5 bases between. CDR1 and CDR2 from the germline V gene are LGHDT and YNNKEL (reference sequence). The CDR3 covers 13 residues. The chain recombines TRBV3-1 (or the pseudogene TRBV3-2) with TRBJ1-5, with D hard to call. The sequence derives from a woman in her fifties or sixties with acute or convalescent COVID-19. Sequenced: peripheral blood. Here the CDR3 reads CASSQAQNQPQHF. The CDR3 DNA reads as TGTGCCAGCAGCCAAGCACAGAATCAGCCCCAGCATTTT.